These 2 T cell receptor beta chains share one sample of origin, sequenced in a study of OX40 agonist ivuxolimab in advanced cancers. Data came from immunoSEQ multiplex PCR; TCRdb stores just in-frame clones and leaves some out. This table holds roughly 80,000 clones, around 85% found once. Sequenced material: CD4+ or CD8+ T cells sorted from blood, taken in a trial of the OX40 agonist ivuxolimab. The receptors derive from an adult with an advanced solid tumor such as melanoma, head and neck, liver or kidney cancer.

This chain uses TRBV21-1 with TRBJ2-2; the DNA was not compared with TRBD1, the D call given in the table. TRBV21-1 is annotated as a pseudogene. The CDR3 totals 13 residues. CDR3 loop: CASSARTGRELFF. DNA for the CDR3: TGTGCCAGCAGCGCCCGGACAGGGCGGGAGCTGTTTTTT.

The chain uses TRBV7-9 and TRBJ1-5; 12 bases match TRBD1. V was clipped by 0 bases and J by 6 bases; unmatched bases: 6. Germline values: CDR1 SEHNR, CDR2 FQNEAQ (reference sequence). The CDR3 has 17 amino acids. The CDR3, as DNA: TGTGCCAGCAGCTTAGCGGACGGGACAGGGGGCAGTCAGCCCCAGCATTTT. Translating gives CASSLADGTGGSQPQHF.